Listed here are 27 T cell receptor beta chains from one sample, sequenced in a study of T cell responses to AZD1222 COVID-19 vaccine. This table comes from immunoSEQ multiplex PCR, and its TCRdb copy is limited to in-frame clones, with some not included. The sample holds more than 60,000 clones, about 90% seen once. Sequencing used peripheral blood, obtained on day 0 of AZD1222 vaccination. The receptors were gathered from an adult in good health.

This chain connects TRBV6-1 to TRBJ1-4, with D possibly TRBD1 on 5 matching bases. The germline V gene has CDR1 MNHNS and CDR2 SASEGT. The CDR3 totals 15 residues. V was cut by 1 base and J by 8 bases, with 14 bases left in between. CDR3 DNA sequence: TGTGCCAGCAGTGAAGGGGGGGGACCTTGGGAAAAACTGTTTTTT. As protein: CASSEGGGPWEKLFF.

The chain carries TRBV25-1 and TRBJ1-1; no reliable D call. The CDR3 runs 13 residues. Germline V gene data show CDR1 as MGHDK and CDR2 as SYGVNS. Deletions cut 5 bases from V and 3 bases from J, with 10 bases between. The CDR3 reads CASSPSGYTEAFF. The CDR3, as DNA: TGTGCCAGCAGTCCCTCTGGGTACACTGAAGCTTTCTTT.

The chain joins TRBV5-4 to TRBJ2-7; 8 positions match TRBD2. Germline V gives CDR1 SGHNT, CDR2 YYREEE (reference sequence). V shed 0 bases, J shed 3 bases, and the junction held 5 bases outside the gene matches. The CDR3 has 15 amino acids. CDR3 amino acids: CASSLGSGDGYEQYF. In DNA form, the CDR3 reads TGTGCCAGCAGCTTGGGTAGCGGGGACGGCTACGAGCAGTACTTC.

V and J are TRBV20-1 and TRBJ2-7, with 8 positions matching TRBD2. The CDR3 loop spans 13 amino acids. Trimming cost V 3 bases and J 4 bases; bases outside gene matches: 5. CDR1 and CDR2 (germline): DFQATT, SNEGSKA (reference sequence). The CDR3 bases are TGCAGTGCTAGTACGGGAGGGCCTTACGAGCAGTACTTC. Protein: CSASTGGPYEQYF.

The V call is TRBV11-2, the J call TRBJ2-3; TRBD2 might be the D (5 bases). This CDR3 has 13 amino acids. Germline lookup yields CDR1 SGHAT and CDR2 FQNNGV. V was pared by 4 bases and J by 5 bases, with 10 bases between. CDR3 sequence reads: CASSSRGGDTQYF. For the CDR3, the DNA is TGTGCCAGCAGCTCAAGAGGAGGAGATACGCAGTATTTT.

This chain links TRBV6-5 with TRBJ2-7; tentatively, D is TRBD1 or TRBD2 (5 bases each). CDR1 is MNHEY, CDR2 SVGAGI, per germline. Trimming removed 7 bases at V and 5 bases at J, with 18 bases between. CDR3 length: 14 residues. CDR3 amino acids: CASIGWGPVNEQYF. The CDR3 region has the DNA TGTGCCAGCATCGGGTGGGGACCAGTGAACGAGCAGTACTTC.

The chain uses TRBV11-3 and TRBJ1-1, with TRBD1 as a possible D gene (5 bases). Germline V gives CDR1 SGHNT, CDR2 YENEEA. The CDR3 loop spans 13 amino acids. Trimming removed 5 bases at V and 11 bases at J, with 18 bases between. The CDR3 nucleotides are TGTGCCAGCAGCCAAGGGGACGGCCGTAGGGCTTTCTTT. This codes for CASSQGDGRRAFF.

The V call is TRBV9, the J call TRBJ2-5; D gene unclear. Germline V CDR1 and CDR2: SGDLS, YYNGEE. The V end lost 1 base, the J end lost 1 base, and 11 bases lay between the germline ends. The length of the CDR3 is 15 residues. Here the CDR3 reads CASSVSSFGQETQYF. Written as DNA, the CDR3 is TGTGCCAGCAGCGTATCCTCCTTTGGCCAAGAGACCCAGTACTTC.

V usage is TRBV4-3 and J usage is TRBJ2-7; D not resolved. Germline CDR1 and CDR2: LGHNA and YSLEER. The CDR3 sequence is 20 residues long. V lost 11 bases and J 3 bases, leaving 38 bases between the germline ends. The CDR3 DNA reads as TGCGCCGGCCCATACAAAGCTGTAACATTGTGGGGATCCATTTTCTACGAGCAGTACTTC. This codes for CAGPYKAVTLWGSIFYEQYF.

The chain couples TRBV4-2 to TRBJ1-3; a weak D match, TRBD1 (6 bases). This CDR3 region has 15 residues. CDR1 LGHNA and CDR2 YNFKEQ come from the germline V gene. Trimming stripped 0 bases from V and 1 base from J, with 7 bases between. CDR3 in amino acids: CASSQDQGSGNTIYF. The CDR3 bases are TGTGCCAGCAGCCAAGATCAGGGGTCTGGAAACACCATATATTTT.

This chain uses TRBV4-2 with TRBJ1-2; D perhaps matches TRBD1 (5 bases). Trimming left V 4 bases short and J 6 bases short, with 15 bases between. The CDR3 is 14 amino acids. Germline assignment: CDR1 LGHNA and CDR2 YNFKEQ. This chain's CDR3 is CASSPQVIGDGYTF. The DNA of the CDR3 is TGTGCCAGCAGCCCGCAGGTCATAGGGGATGGCTACACCTTC.

Written as DNA, the CDR3 is TGTGCCAGCTCACCCGTGGGGTCCGTGAACACTGAAGCTTTCTTT. Its translation is CASSPVGSVNTEAFF. The rearrangement joins TRBV18 to TRBJ1-1, with D hard to call. The CDR3 covers 15 residues. The V end was cut by 3 bases, the J end by 0 bases, with 11 bases between. The germline V gene has CDR1 KGHSH and CDR2 LQKENI.

The CDR3: CASSPPGTRRTEAFF. Here the CDR3 DNA reads TGTGCCAGTAGCCCGCCTGGCACCCGGCGGACTGAAGCTTTCTTT. The chain combines TRBV19 with TRBJ1-1; no firm D call. Germline CDR1 reads LNHDA; CDR2 reads SQIVND (reference sequence). The ends were cut back, 6 bases at V and 5 bases at J, with 19 bases in the middle. CDR3 length: 15 residues.

The CDR3 sequence is CASSLSGSDNYGYTF. CDR3 nucleotides: TGCGCCAGCAGCTTGAGTGGTTCTGATAACTATGGCTACACCTTC. V usage is TRBV5-1 and J usage is TRBJ1-2; D call uncertain. Trimming stripped 1 base from V and 1 base from J, with 11 bases between. Germline CDR1 is SGHRS and CDR2 is YFSETQ. The CDR3 has 15 residues.

This clone occurred once. This chain links TRBV19 with TRBJ2-1; D is perhaps TRBD1 (6 bases). From germline, CDR1 is LNHDA and CDR2 SQIVND (reference sequence). There are 16 residues in the CDR3. V shed 4 bases and J shed 0 bases, with 13 bases lying between them. The CDR3 region has the DNA TGTGCCAGTAGTAACCGACAGGCGAGCTCCTACAATGAGCAGTTCTTC. Residues: CASSNRQASSYNEQFF.

The rearrangement joins TRBV6-6 to TRBJ1-5; D perhaps matches TRBD1 (5 bases). Germline CDR1 reads MNHNY; CDR2 reads SVGAGI (reference sequence). V was shortened by 5 bases and J by 2 bases, with 13 bases between the two germline ends. CDR3 length: 15 residues. The CDR3, as DNA: TGTGCCAGCAGTACGTTTCGGGGGGGCAATCAGCCCCAGCATTTT. Translated, it gives CASSTFRGGNQPQHF.

V gene TRBV30 combines with J gene TRBJ2-5, with TRBD2 as a possible D gene (5 bases). The V gene lost 2 bases and the J gene lost 3 bases, with 16 bases spanning the gap. There are 15 residues in the CDR3. Germline V gene sequence: CDR1 GTSNPN, CDR2 SVGIG (reference sequence). The CDR3 region is CAWSPASGGEETQYF. In nucleotides, the CDR3 is TGTGCCTGGAGTCCTGCATCCGGAGGCGAAGAGACCCAGTACTTC.

The V gene is TRBV6-2 or TRBV6-3, the J gene TRBJ1-1, with D unresolved. V shed 2 bases and J shed 5 bases, with 6 bases lying between them. This CDR3 is built from 12 residues. CDR1 is MNHEY and CDR2 is SVGEGT in the germline V gene. CDR3 DNA sequence: TGTGCCAGCAGTTACGGGGAGACTGAAGCTTTCTTT. This encodes CASSYGETEAFF.

This chain links TRBV7-8 with TRBJ1-6; the D is unclear. Germline V gene lookup returns CDR1 SGHVS and CDR2 FQNEAQ. CDR3 length equals 14 residues. V was cut by 5 bases and J by 7 bases, with 12 bases left in between. CDR3 in amino acids: CASSRDWRNSPLHF. CDR3 in DNA: TGTGCCAGCAGCCGCGACTGGAGGAATTCACCCCTCCACTTT.

The chain uses TRBV6-5 and TRBJ2-3; 7 bases fit TRBD2. CDR1 and CDR2 (germline): MNHEY, SVGAGI. V lost 8 bases to trimming and J lost 3 bases; unmatched junction nucleotides: 2. The CDR3 has 12 residues. Here the CDR3 DNA reads TGTGCCAGCCGGGGAGGGACAGATACGCAGTATTTT. It yields the protein CASRGGTDTQYF.

This chain connects TRBV10-1 to TRBJ2-7, with TRBD2 identical over 11 bases. Per germline, CDR1 WNHNN and CDR2 SYGVQD (reference sequence). V shed 6 bases and J 6 bases; nucleotides not matched to a gene: 13. This CDR3 is built from 16 residues. The CDR3 DNA sequence: TGCGCCAGCAGCCGCACCGGGACTAGCGGCGTTAGCGAGCAGTACTTC. Encoded protein: CASSRTGTSGVSEQYF.

The J gene is TRBJ2-7, the V gene TRBV19, with 8 bases aligning to TRBD2. V lost 3 bases to trimming and J lost 3 bases; unmatched junction nucleotides: 4. Germline V gene sequence: CDR1 LNHDA, CDR2 SQIVND (reference sequence). The CDR3 contains 14 residues. CDR3 DNA sequence: TGTGCCAGTAGTATGACTAGCGCTCTCTACGAGCAGTACTTC. As protein: CASSMTSALYEQYF.

This clone came up once. This chain links TRBV2 with TRBJ1-2, with TRBD1 matching over 11 bases. The CDR3 runs to 16 residues. Germline loops: CDR1 SNHLY, CDR2 FYNNEI. The ends lost 5 bases at V and 4 bases at J; junction bases unmatched: 9. The CDR3 is CASSPTDRGRAYGYTF. CDR3 in DNA: TGTGCCAGCAGTCCCACGGACAGGGGGCGCGCCTATGGCTACACCTTC.

This clone was counted a single time. The V call is TRBV30, the J call TRBJ1-1, with 7 positions matching TRBD1. V lost 4 bases, J lost 0 bases, and 5 bases stayed unmatched. The CDR3 sequence is 14 residues long. The germline V gene has CDR1 GTSNPN and CDR2 SVGIG (reference sequence). In DNA, the CDR3 is TGTGCCTGGACCGAGGGGGCTTTGAACACTGAAGCTTTCTTT. Residues: CAWTEGALNTEAFF.

The gene calls are TRBV19 and TRBJ2-5; 10 nucleotides agree with TRBD1. V shed 3 bases, J shed 4 bases, and the junction held 5 bases outside the gene matches. This CDR3 comprises 15 residues. Germline CDR1 reads LNHDA; CDR2 reads SQIVND (reference sequence). As DNA, the CDR3 is TGTGCCAGTAGTATGACAGGGGGCTTGGGAGAGACCCAGTACTTC. The encoded protein is CASSMTGGLGETQYF.

There are a few counts of this clone. This chain links TRBV2 with TRBJ1-1; TRBD1 is a possible D gene (5 bases). The CDR3 spans 13 residues. The V end lost 6 bases, the J end lost 0 bases, and 8 bases lay between the germline ends. CDR1 and CDR2 from the germline V gene are SNHLY and FYNNEI. The CDR3 nucleotides read TGTGCCAGCAGGAGGGACTTGAACACTGAAGCTTTCTTT. Its protein product is CASRRDLNTEAFF.

The chain employs TRBV30 and TRBJ2-1; D tentatively reads TRBD1 or TRBD2 (5 bases each). Germline-derived CDR1 and CDR2 are GTSNPN and SVGIG (reference sequence). The germline V and J ends were trimmed by 3 bases and 4 bases, with 10 bases remaining between them. The CDR3 has 13 amino acids. The CDR3, as DNA: TGTGCCTGGAGAGGCGAGGGGTACAATGAGCAGTTCTTC. Protein product: CAWRGEGYNEQFF.